This record covers a single T cell receptor (beta chain). MiXCR, run by TCRdb on the 5' RACE reads, gives a single entry per CDR3 protein. In the table there are over 50,000 distinct CDR3 sequences, around 13% of which are singletons. The record originates from a study of early T cells in non-severe SARS-CoV-2 infection. The sample taken for sequencing was whole blood. The sequence derives from an adult who was a healthcare worker with PCR-confirmed SARS-CoV-2 infection or an uninfected control (not recorded which).

CDR3 DNA: TGCGCCAGCAGTGAAGGAGCGGGGGGCTACAATGAGCAGTTCTTC. Translation gives CASSEGAGGYNEQFF. This chain links TRBV10-2 with TRBJ2-1; TRBD2 matches at 9 bases. With 3 bases clipped from V and 3 bases from J, the junction kept 3 bases outside the gene matches. From germline, CDR1 is WSHSY and CDR2 SAAADI. CDR3 size: 15 residues.